This T cell receptor (beta chain) was obtained from a study of cytomegalovirus exposure and HLA in healthy donors. Study results and limitations: A later analysis appeared to link common viral pathogens to several of the most significant clusters. An assumption of roughly uniform sequencing depth across donors underlay the presence/absence analyses. HLA-A and HLA-B allele assignments for most subjects were reportedly predicted accurately using TCR beta sequences.

The CDR3 extends over 16 amino acids. PCR used 60 Vbeta primers and 13 Jbeta primers. Libraries were prepared by immunoSEQ multiplex PCR; TCRdb keeps only in-frame clonotypes and omits some of them. The sample gives about 120,000 clones, roughly 70% of which show up once; less than 3% is in the top ten. This clone has only one observation. The antigen remains unidentified. V is TRBV12-2 and J is TRBJ1-5. TRBV12-2 corresponds to a pseudogene. The sequence was obtained from a woman in her forties in good health and CMV-seropositive. Sequencing was done on a sample of PBMCs. Here the CDR3 DNA reads TGTGCAAGTCGCTTAGCCCGGGGACTCATTAATCAGCCCCAGCATTTT. As protein: CASRLARGLINQPQHF.